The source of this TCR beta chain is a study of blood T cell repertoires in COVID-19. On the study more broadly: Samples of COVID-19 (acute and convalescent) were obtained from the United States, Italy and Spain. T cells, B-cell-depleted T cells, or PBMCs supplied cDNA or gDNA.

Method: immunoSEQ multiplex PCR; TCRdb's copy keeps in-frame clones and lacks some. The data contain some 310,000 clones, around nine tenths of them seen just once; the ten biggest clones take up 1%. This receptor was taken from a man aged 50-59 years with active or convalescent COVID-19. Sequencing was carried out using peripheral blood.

The DNA for the CDR3 is TGTGCCTGGAGTAACCCGTGGGGGGGGTCTTTGGGCACTGAAGCTTTCTTT. Protein sequence: CAWSNPWGGSLGTEAFF. The V and J genes are TRBV30 and TRBJ1-1, with D perhaps matching TRBD1 (5 bases). Germline V gene data show CDR1 as GTSNPN and CDR2 as SVGIG (reference sequence). CDR3 size: 17 residues. Trimming removed 2 bases at V and 4 bases at J, with 23 bases between.